This T cell receptor (beta chain) was sequenced during a study of shared clonotypes between healthy human individuals. The overall study: A few men and a couple of women, aged 18 to 49, were donors.

Clones were read by immunoSEQ multiplex PCR, and TCRdb kept only the in-frame ones, dropping some. This sample has 1,400,000 or so clones, with approximately 98.5% found just once. CDR3 length equals 14 residues. V shed 6 bases, J shed 7 bases, and the junction held 5 bases outside the gene matches. Germline-derived CDR1 and CDR2 are LNHNV and YYDKDF (reference sequence). Splitting the CD4+ cells yielded a CD45RA+ naive subset and a CD45RA-negative memory subset. The sequencing input was naive CD4+ T cells sorted from blood. The subset denotes: CD45RA+ positively selected. The V and J genes are TRBV15 and TRBJ2-1; 11 bases line up with TRBD1. The sequence came from a man aged 25-45 years in good health. The chain's CDR3 is CATSIGTGGNEQFF. Here the CDR3 DNA reads TGTGCCACCAGTATAGGGACAGGGGGGAATGAGCAGTTCTTC.